The clone carrying this T cell receptor (beta chain) was seen many times. Its target is unknown. Germline lookup yields CDR1 MDHEN and CDR2 SYDVKM. The ends lost 3 bases at V and 0 bases at J; junction bases unmatched: 7. The CDR3 totals 18 residues. Time point meaning: patch test 1, 2 weeks after DPC sensitization. Treatment specified: therapeutic diphenylcyclopropenone sensitization with weekly scalp DPC. The total RNA was obtained from whole blood that was not fractionated. This specimen belongs to a study of human T cells and chemical hapten exposure. One entry per CDR3 protein results from TCRdb running MiXCR on the RACE reads. The sample records 40,000 or so distinct CDR3 sequences, over 3.5% being singletons. The study, taken as a whole, reports: Unchanged with DPC sensitization were TCRs above 1 in 1000 frequency.

This chain joins TRBV28 and TRBJ1-5, with 11 bases fitting TRBD1. This TCR was recovered from a man aged 50-60 years with alopecia areata. Some clones in this sample may be carry-over from other donors' samples. The material sequenced was whole blood, taken in connection with sensitization to the hapten diphenylcyclopropenone (DPC). In nucleotides, the CDR3 is TGTGCCAGCAGTTTGTGGGACAGGGGGAGATATAGCAATCAGCCCCAGCATTTT. Its protein is CASSLWDRGRYSNQPQHF.